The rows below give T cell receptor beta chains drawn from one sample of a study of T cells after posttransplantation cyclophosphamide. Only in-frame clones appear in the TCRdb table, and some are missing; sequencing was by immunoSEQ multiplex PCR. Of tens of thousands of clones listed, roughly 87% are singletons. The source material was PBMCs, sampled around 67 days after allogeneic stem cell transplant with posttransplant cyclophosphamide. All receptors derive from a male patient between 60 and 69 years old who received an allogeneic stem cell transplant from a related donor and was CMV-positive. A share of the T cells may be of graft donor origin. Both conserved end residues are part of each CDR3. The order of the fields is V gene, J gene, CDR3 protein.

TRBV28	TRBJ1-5	CATEHIDNQPQHF
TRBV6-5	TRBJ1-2	CASSPDSNYGYTF
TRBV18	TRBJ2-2	CASSLRAGELFF
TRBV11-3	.	CASSGTGKNFYEQYF
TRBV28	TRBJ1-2	CASIPRGRANYGYTF
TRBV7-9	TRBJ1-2	CASSLSGDGYTF
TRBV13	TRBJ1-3	CASSLEGRGTIYF
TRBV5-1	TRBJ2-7	CASSLEHEQYF
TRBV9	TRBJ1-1	CASSAAGAEAFF
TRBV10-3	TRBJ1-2	CAISVDRDDGYTF
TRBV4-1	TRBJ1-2	CASSQGGQGGYGYTF
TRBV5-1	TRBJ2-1	CASSWSSGGASYNEQFF
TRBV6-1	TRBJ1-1	CASSVGQTEAFF
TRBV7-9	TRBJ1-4	CASSSEPGGPLEKLFF
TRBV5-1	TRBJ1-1	CASSWKGLDTEAFF
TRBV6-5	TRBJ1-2	CASSGRQNYGYTF
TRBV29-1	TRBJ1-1	CSVEDLRRGRGAFF
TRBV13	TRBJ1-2	CASSLGDSRTYGYTF
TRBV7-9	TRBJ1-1	CASSLSQGHTEAFF
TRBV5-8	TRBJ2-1	CASSPWGGTSGDNEQFF
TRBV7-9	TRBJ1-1	CASHTQTGTEAFF
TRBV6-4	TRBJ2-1	CASSDTSGGTYNEQFF
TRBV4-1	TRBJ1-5	CASSQDRGNQPQHF
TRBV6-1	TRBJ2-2	CASSGVGLGELFF
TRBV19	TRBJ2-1	CASSGGAAYNEQFF
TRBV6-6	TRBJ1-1	CASSIGQVRPEAFF